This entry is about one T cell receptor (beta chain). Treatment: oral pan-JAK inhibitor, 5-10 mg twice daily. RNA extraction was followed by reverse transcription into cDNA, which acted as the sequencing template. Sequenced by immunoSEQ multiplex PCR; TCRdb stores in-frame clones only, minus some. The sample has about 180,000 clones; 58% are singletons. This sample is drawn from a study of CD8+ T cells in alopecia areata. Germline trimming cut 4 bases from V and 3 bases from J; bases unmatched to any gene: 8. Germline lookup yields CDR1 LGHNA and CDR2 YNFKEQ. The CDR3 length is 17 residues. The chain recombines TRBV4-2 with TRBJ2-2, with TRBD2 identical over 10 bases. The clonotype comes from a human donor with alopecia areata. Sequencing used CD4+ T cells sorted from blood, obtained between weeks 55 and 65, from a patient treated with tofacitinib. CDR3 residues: CASSPTQTSGDTGELFF. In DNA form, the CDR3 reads TGTGCCAGCAGCCCGACACAAACTAGCGGGGACACCGGGGAGCTGTTTTTT.